Presented here are 9 T cell receptor beta chains from one specimen sequenced in a study of T cell repertoires in cytomegalovirus infection. TCRdb reprocessed the reads with MiXCR, giving one entry per CDR3 protein. The sample has around 440,000 distinct CDR3 sequences, over 9% seen once. Sequenced sample: PBMCs. Source of these receptors: a human donor in good health (CMV status not recorded). Some clones in this sample may be carry-over from other donors' samples.

This clonotype turned up a few times. The rearrangement joins TRBV28 to TRBJ2-2, with D perhaps matching TRBD1 (5 bases). The CDR3 is 13 amino acids. The V end was cut by 6 bases, the J end by 7 bases, with 12 bases between. CDR1 is MDHEN, CDR2 SYDVKM, per germline. Here the CDR3 DNA reads TGTGCCAGCAGGCGAGGACAAGGCGGGGAGCTGTTTTTT. As protein: CASRRGQGGELFF.

This clonotype has at least ten counts. The chain employs TRBV7-9 and TRBJ1-4; 9 nucleotides line up with TRBD1. The CDR3 consists of 15 residues. The ends lost 3 bases at V and 7 bases at J; junction bases unmatched: 6. Germline V gives CDR1 SEHNR, CDR2 FQNEAQ (reference sequence). The CDR3 sequence: CASSFGTGLAEKLFF. Written as DNA, the CDR3 is TGTGCCAGCAGCTTCGGGACAGGGCTTGCTGAAAAACTGTTTTTT.

This clonotype showed up just a few times. The J gene is TRBJ2-7, the V gene TRBV3-1; a weak D match, TRBD2 (6 bases). The V gene lost 1 base and the J gene lost 6 bases, with 16 bases spanning the gap. This CDR3 has 15 residues. The germline V gene has CDR1 LGHDT and CDR2 YNNKEL (reference sequence). CDR3 bases: TGTGCCAGCAGCCAAGGACCGGGACTGGCTAGCGAGCAGTACTTC. Translating it yields CASSQGPGLASEQYF.

The chain has TRBV18 and TRBJ2-5, with 9 bases matching TRBD1. V trimming: 6 bases; J trimming: 5 bases; junction bases outside the gene matches: 4. The V gene's germline CDR1 is KGHSH and CDR2 LQKENI. This CDR3 contains 13 residues. The CDR3 sequence: CASSTGTGETQYF. The CDR3 coding sequence is TGTGCCAGCTCCACAGGGACAGGGGAGACCCAGTACTTC.

The table lists this clonotype with many counts. V is TRBV3-1 and J is TRBJ2-1; D is perhaps TRBD2 (6 bases). Trimming shortened V by 1 base and J by 0 bases, and 7 bases separated the two germline ends. The CDR3 runs to 15 residues. The V gene's germline CDR1 is LGHDT and CDR2 YNNKEL (reference sequence). This chain's CDR3 is CASSQAAGSYNEQFF. As DNA, the CDR3 is TGTGCCAGCAGCCAAGCAGCGGGCTCCTACAATGAGCAGTTCTTC.

This clonotype was seen a handful of times. V and J are TRBV9 and TRBJ1-4; 7 bases fit TRBD1. Germline V gives CDR1 SGDLS, CDR2 YYNGEE. Germline trimming cut 2 bases from V and 2 bases from J; bases unmatched to any gene: 12. The length of the CDR3 is 18 residues. The CDR3: CASSVSRHRGSTNEKLFF. The DNA for the CDR3 is TGTGCCAGCAGCGTCTCTAGACACAGGGGATCGACTAATGAAAAACTGTTTTTT. The full variable domain, rest sourced from reference TRBV9 and TRBJ1-4, is DSGVTQTPKHLITATGQRVTLRCSPRSGDLSVYWYQQSLDQGLQFLIQYYNGEERAKGNILERFSAQQFPDLHSELNLSSLELGDSALYFCASSVSRHRGSTNEKLFFGSGTQLSVL.

V and J are TRBV12-3 or TRBV12-4 and TRBJ2-1, with TRBD2 as a possible D gene (5 bases). Trimming cost V 7 bases and J 7 bases, with 14 bases left between them. The CDR3 is made up of 13 amino acids. This CDR3 is CASKDDTGNEQFF. The CDR3 coding sequence is TGTGCCAGCAAGGATGACACGGGGAATGAGCAGTTCTTC.

This clonotype occurred many times. V gene TRBV24-1 combines with J gene TRBJ2-1; no clear D. The germline CDR1 and CDR2 sequences are KGHDR and SFDVKD. V was pared by 9 bases and J by 2 bases, with 4 bases between. The CDR3 extends over 11 amino acids. The CDR3: CATGAYNEQFF. CDR3 bases: TGTGCCACCGGCGCCTACAATGAGCAGTTCTTC.

This clonotype was seen repeatedly, ten times or more. This chain links TRBV12-3 or TRBV12-4 with TRBJ2-5, with D perhaps TRBD1 (5 bases). Trimming pared 6 bases from V and 4 bases from J, leaving 15 bases between. The CDR3 contains 14 residues. CDR3 DNA: TGTGCCAGCAGAGACAGACGAAGAGGAGAGACCCAGTACTTC. It specifies CASRDRRRGETQYF.